The subject of this entry is one TCR beta chain. Its antigen is unidentified. TCRdb's copy holds only in-frame clones and misses some; the assay was immunoSEQ multiplex PCR. The table includes over 2,500 clones, about 80% detected once. Tumor tissue was taken before any definitive surgery or chemotherapy was given. The data derive from a study of high-grade serous ovarian cancer treatment subgroups. Study context: Each sample yielded on average approximately 7,500 unique TCR beta rearrangements from approximately 13,000 reads.

The V gene lost 4 bases and the J gene lost 4 bases, with 11 bases spanning the gap. CDR1 is SNHLY, CDR2 FYNNEI, per germline. This CDR3 region has 13 residues. General study points: Same-patient tumor repertoires overlapped at about 0.095 to 0.8; different patients barely overlapped. Higher neoantigen levels went with greater TCR clonal relatedness. Repertoire analysis covered CDR3 alone, not CDR1 or CDR2.

Sequenced sample: tumor tissue. This TCR was sampled from a human donor with high-grade serous ovarian cancer. The chain is built from TRBV2 and TRBJ2-7, with D unclear. CDR3 nucleotide sequence: TGTGCCAGCAGTGTGGCCAGGTCGTACGAGCAGTACTTC. Its translation is CASSVARSYEQYF. Full variable domain (missing parts from reference TRBV2 and TRBJ2-7): EPEVTQTPSHQVTQMGQEVILRCVPISNHLYFYWYRQILGQKVEFLVSFYNNEISEKSEIFDDQFSVERPDGSNFTLKIRSTKLEDSAMYFCASSVARSYEQYFGPGTRLTVT.